Presented here are 16 T cell receptor beta chains from one specimen sequenced in a study of T cells in Graves' hyperthyroidism and ophthalmopathy. TCR beta CDR3 region amplification was performed from RNA transcripts. TCR CDR3 underwent first-round RT-PCR with the HTBI primer set. TCRdb re-called the multiplex PCR reads through MiXCR, storing one row per CDR3 protein. The sample carries 300,000 to 350,000 distinct CDR3 sequences, around a sixth recorded once. The source material was blood. These receptors were taken from a man younger than 40 with Graves' hyperthyroidism.

CDR3 loop: CASSRASVEFF. The CDR3 DNA reads as TGTGCCAGCAGCCGCGCTAGCGTCGAGTTCTTC. The chain has TRBV5-6 and TRBJ2-1; possible D gene TRBD2, 6 bases. CDR3 length: 11 residues. The ends were cut back, 4 bases at V and 14 bases at J, with 13 bases in the middle. CDR1 SGHDT and CDR2 YYEEEE come from the germline V gene.

The rearrangement uses TRBV6-1 and TRBJ2-5; the match to TRBD1 covers 7 bases. Germline V CDR1 and CDR2: MNHNS, SASEGT. With V trimmed by 5 bases and J by 13 bases, 7 bases remained unmatched. The CDR3 extends over 11 amino acids. CDR3 residues: CASSSEGQSYF. The CDR3 DNA reads TGTGCCAGCAGTTCAGAGGGACAGTCGTACTTC.

On this clonotype itself: A clone one base away is much larger, so this may be a read error. This chain connects TRBV10-3 to TRBJ1-1; possibly TRBD1 for D (6 bases). The CDR3 has 13 residues. The germline gives CDR1 ENHRY, CDR2 SYGVKD. CDR3 residues: CATATGMNAEAFF. The CDR3 DNA reads TGTGCCACCGCGACAGGTATGAACGCTGAAGCTTTCTTT.

This clonotype was counted many times. V and J are TRBV11-2 and TRBJ2-1; D call uncertain. CDR1 and CDR2 from the germline V gene are SGHAT and FQNNGV. This CDR3 is 16 amino acids long. The V end was cut by 5 bases, the J end by 4 bases, with 18 bases between. The CDR3 DNA sequence: TGTGCCAGCAGCCGGACCCCCAACCCCCCTTACAATGAGCAGTTCTTC. As protein: CASSRTPNPPYNEQFF.

The chain has TRBV6-1 and TRBJ2-3; the match to TRBD1 covers 7 bases. V shed 3 bases and J 5 bases; nucleotides not matched to a gene: 5. CDR1 MNHNS and CDR2 SASEGT come from the germline V gene. The CDR3 loop spans 14 amino acids. The CDR3 coding sequence is TGTGCCAGCAGTGATAGGGGGCTGGAAGATACGCAGTATTTT. Encoded protein: CASSDRGLEDTQYF.

This clonotype was found many times. This chain uses TRBV11-2 with TRBJ2-3; D possibly corresponds to TRBD1 (6 bases). Germline values: CDR1 SGHAT, CDR2 FQNNGV. This CDR3 region has 17 residues. V was cut by 6 bases and J by 6 bases, with 25 bases left in between. DNA of the CDR3: TGTGCCAGCAGTATCCCGCTTACCCCCAGGGGTGATGATACGCAGTATTTT. This encodes CASSIPLTPRGDDTQYF.

This sequence joins TRBV4-1 and TRBJ2-5; 9 nucleotides align to TRBD2. The V gene's germline CDR1 is MGHRA and CDR2 YSYEKL. With V trimmed by 2 bases and J by 4 bases, 14 bases remained unmatched. The CDR3 has 18 amino acids. CDR3 coding DNA: TGCGCCAGCAGCCAACGGCGTAGGGGCGGGAGGGCCCGAGAGACCCAGTACTTC. Protein: CASSQRRRGGRARETQYF.

The chain couples TRBV6-1 to TRBJ1-2, with 9 bases aligning to TRBD1. The CDR3 runs to 15 residues. Germline CDR1 and CDR2: MNHNS and SASEGT. V was clipped by 3 bases and J by 12 bases; unmatched bases: 14. CDR3 DNA sequence: TGTGCCAGCAGTGAGCCGGGACAGGGTGACTTCGGGGACACCTTC. It yields the protein CASSEPGQGDFGDTF.

The chain carries TRBV29-1 and TRBJ2-7, with D unresolved. CDR1 is SQVTM and CDR2 is ANQGSEA in the germline V gene. This CDR3 is built from 13 residues. V shed 3 bases and J shed 1 base, with 10 bases lying between them. The CDR3 reads CSVEGSASYEQYF. CDR3 in DNA: TGCAGCGTTGAGGGCTCAGCTTCCTACGAGCAGTACTTC.

This clonotype was detected ten times or more. This chain joins TRBV18 and TRBJ1-3; D unresolved. This CDR3 has 15 residues. V gave up 3 bases and J gave up 0 bases, with 9 bases separating them. The germline V gene has CDR1 KGHSH and CDR2 LQKENI. In nucleotides, the CDR3 is TGTGCCAGCTCACCTGAGCGGTACTCTGGAAACACCATATATTTT. This gives the protein CASSPERYSGNTIYF.

This clonotype has a handful of counts. This sequence joins TRBV6-1 and TRBJ2-7; D gene unclear. V lost 8 bases and J lost 0, with 14 bases in between. The CDR3 contains 14 residues. CDR1 and CDR2 from the germline V gene are MNHNS and SASEGT. The CDR3 nucleotides are TGTGCCAGCTCCTACTTGCCGAGCTCCTACGAGCAGTACTTC. Protein product: CASSYLPSSYEQYF.

As concerns this clonotype: This may be a read error: a much more frequent sequence differs by one nucleotide. This chain uses TRBV3-1 with TRBJ1-6, with D perhaps matching TRBD1 (5 bases). The CDR3 length is 15 residues. Germline V gene data show CDR1 as LGHDT and CDR2 as YNNKEL (reference sequence). The CDR3 nucleotides are TGTGCCTGCAGCCAAGGAACAGGCGTCGATTCACCCCTCCACTTT. Translating gives CACSQGTGVDSPLHF.

This clonotype has at least ten counts. The CDR3 coding sequence is TGCAGTGCTCCTAGCGGGAGGGCCGTGAATGAGCAGTTCTTC. It specifies CSAPSGRAVNEQFF. The V gene is TRBV20-1, the J gene TRBJ2-1; 12 bases fit TRBD2. The CDR3 runs 14 residues. Trimming at V came to 5 bases and at J to 7 bases, leaving 6 bases not matched to a gene. CDR1 and CDR2 (germline): DFQATT, SNEGSKA (reference sequence).

This clonotype was counted many times. The chain carries TRBV7-9 and TRBJ2-7; TRBD1 aligns across 8 bases. Germline V CDR1 and CDR2: SEHNR, FQNEAQ (reference sequence). The J segment lost 8 bases and the V segment lost 4 bases, leaving 4 bases of the junction unmatched. The CDR3 has 12 amino acids. The CDR3 protein is CASSSGGRKQYF. The CDR3 DNA follows: TGTGCCAGCAGCTCAGGGGGCAGGAAGCAGTACTTC.

Regarding this clonotype: A read error may be the cause here, since a much bigger clone is one base away. CDR3 sequence: CTSSQRTSGSPYEQYF. The CDR3 nucleotides read TGTACCAGCAGCCAAAGGACTAGCGGGAGCCCCTACGAGCAGTACTTC. The chain carries TRBV7-9 and TRBJ2-7; 13 bases fit TRBD2. Germline CDR1 SEHNR, CDR2 FQNEAQ (reference sequence). The CDR3 sequence is 16 residues long.

This chain joins TRBV10-3 and TRBJ2-1; TRBD2 might be the D (6 bases). The germline V and J ends were trimmed by 7 bases and 0 bases, with 10 bases remaining between them. The CDR3 loop spans 14 amino acids. CDR1 ENHRY and CDR2 SYGVKD come from the germline V gene. The CDR3 protein is CAINRGSSYNEQFF. DNA of the CDR3: TGTGCCATCAATCGGGGGAGCTCCTACAATGAGCAGTTCTTC.